This TCR beta chain was sequenced for a study of blood T cell repertoires in COVID-19. Study processing details: Estimation of nucleated cell counts relied on the amplification of reference gene primers. Sequenced by immunoSEQ multiplex PCR; TCRdb stores in-frame clones only, minus some. V and J calls and clone size are as listed in that table; D and trimming were resolved from the DNA. The sample contains some 490,000 clones, approximately 91% of which appear only once. Participants' own reports of clinical history determined their cohort assignment. In germline, CDR1 is MNHEY, CDR2 SVGAGI. There are 13 residues in the CDR3. Trimming removed 8 bases from V and 2 bases from J, with 13 bases in between.

The V and J genes are TRBV6-5 and TRBJ2-7, with a possible D match to TRBD1 (5 bases). This TCR was sampled from a woman between 55 and 75 years old who had recovered from COVID-19. The material sequenced was PBMCs or T cells enriched from blood (not recorded which). The CDR3 here is CASGADPPYEQYF. The CDR3 bases are TGTGCCAGCGGGGCAGATCCTCCCTACGAGCAGTACTTC.